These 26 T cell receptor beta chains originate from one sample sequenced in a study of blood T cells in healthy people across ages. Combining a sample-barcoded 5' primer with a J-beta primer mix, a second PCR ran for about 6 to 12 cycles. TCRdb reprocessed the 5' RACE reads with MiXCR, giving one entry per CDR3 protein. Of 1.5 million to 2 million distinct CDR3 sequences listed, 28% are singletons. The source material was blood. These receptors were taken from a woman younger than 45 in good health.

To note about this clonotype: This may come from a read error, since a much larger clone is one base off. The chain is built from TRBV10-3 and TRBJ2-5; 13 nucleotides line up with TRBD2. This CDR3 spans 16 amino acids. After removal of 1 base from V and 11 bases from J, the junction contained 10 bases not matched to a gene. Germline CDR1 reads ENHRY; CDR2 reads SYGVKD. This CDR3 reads CAISEWTSGSSNEQYF. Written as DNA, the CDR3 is TGTGCCATCAGTGAGTGGACTAGCGGGAGTTCTAATGAGCAGTACTTC.

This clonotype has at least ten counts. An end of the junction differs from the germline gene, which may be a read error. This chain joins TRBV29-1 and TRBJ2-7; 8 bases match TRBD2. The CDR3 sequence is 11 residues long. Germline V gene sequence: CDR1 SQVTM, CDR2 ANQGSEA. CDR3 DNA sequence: TGTTCGGGGGGGGACGGCTACGAGCAGTACTTC. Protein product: CSGGDGYEQYF.

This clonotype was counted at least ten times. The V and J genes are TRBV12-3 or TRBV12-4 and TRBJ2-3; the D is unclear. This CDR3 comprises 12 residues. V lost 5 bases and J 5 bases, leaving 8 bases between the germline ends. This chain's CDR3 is CASSGLGDTQYF. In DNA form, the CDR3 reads TGTGCCAGCAGTGGGCTAGGAGATACGCAGTATTTT.

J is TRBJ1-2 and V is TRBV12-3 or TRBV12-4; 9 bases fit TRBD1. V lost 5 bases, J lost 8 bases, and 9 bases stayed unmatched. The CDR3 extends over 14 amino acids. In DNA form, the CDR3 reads TGTGCCAGCAGTCTTAGACAGGGGGAGGACGGCTACACCTTC. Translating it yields CASSLRQGEDGYTF.

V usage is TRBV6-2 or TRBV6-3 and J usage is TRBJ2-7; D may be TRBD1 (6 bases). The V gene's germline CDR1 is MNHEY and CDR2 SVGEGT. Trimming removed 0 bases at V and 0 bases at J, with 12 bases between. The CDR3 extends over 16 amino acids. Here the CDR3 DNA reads TGTGCCAGCAGTTACTCCGGACAGAGCAGCTCCTACGAGCAGTACTTC. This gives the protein CASSYSGQSSSYEQYF.

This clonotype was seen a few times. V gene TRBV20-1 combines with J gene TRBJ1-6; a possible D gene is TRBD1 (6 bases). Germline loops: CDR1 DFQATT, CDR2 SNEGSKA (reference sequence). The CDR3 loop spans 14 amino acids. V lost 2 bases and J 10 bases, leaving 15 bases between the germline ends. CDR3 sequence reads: CSARLQGLESPLHF. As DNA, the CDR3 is TGCAGTGCTAGATTACAGGGCCTGGAGTCACCCCTCCACTTT.

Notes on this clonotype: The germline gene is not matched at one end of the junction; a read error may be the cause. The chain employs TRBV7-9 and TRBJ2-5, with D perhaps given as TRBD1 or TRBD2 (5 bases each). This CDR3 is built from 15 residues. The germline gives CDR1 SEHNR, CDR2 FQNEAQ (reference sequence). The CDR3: CASGFPTGHQETQYF. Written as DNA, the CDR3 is TGTGCCAGCGGCTTCCCCACGGGACACCAAGAGACCCAGTACTTC. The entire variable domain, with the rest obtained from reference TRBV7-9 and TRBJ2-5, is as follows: DTGVSQNPRHKITKRGQNVTFRCDPISEHNRLYWYRQTLGQGPEFLTYFQNEAQLEKSRLLSDRFSAERPKGSFSTLEIQRTEQGDSAMYLCASGFPTGHQETQYFGPGTRLLVL.

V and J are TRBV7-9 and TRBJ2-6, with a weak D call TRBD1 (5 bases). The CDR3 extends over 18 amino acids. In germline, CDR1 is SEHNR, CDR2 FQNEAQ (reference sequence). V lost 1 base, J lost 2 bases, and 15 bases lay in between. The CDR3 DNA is TGTGCCAGCAGCTTAGGGGCAGGGCAGCTCCCTGGGGCCAACGTCCTGACTTTC. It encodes CASSLGAGQLPGANVLTF.

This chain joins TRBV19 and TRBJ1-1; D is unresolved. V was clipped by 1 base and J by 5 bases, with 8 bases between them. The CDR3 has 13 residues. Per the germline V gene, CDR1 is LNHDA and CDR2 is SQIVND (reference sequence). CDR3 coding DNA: TGTGCCAGTAGTATAGCCCCTCGGACTGAAGCTTTCTTT. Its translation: CASSIAPRTEAFF.

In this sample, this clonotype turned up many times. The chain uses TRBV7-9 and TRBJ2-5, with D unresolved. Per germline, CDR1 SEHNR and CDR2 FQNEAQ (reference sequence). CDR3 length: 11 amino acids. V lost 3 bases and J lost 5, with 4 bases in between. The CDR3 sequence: CASSFFETQYF. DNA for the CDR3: TGTGCCAGCAGCTTTTTCGAGACCCAGTACTTC.

CDR3 residues: CASSPTGTNTGELFF. In DNA form, the CDR3 reads TGTGCCAGCTCGCCGACAGGGACGAACACCGGGGAGCTGTTTTTT. The rearrangement uses TRBV25-1 and TRBJ2-2, with TRBD1 matching over 7 bases. Per germline, CDR1 MGHDK and CDR2 SYGVNS. V shed 8 bases and J 0 bases; nucleotides not matched to a gene: 6. This CDR3 is built from 15 residues.

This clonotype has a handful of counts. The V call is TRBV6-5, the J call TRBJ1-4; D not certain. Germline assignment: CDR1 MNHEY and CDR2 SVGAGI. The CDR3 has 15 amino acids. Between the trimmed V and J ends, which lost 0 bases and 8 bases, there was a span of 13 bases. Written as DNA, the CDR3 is TGTGCCAGCAGTTACTCGGTCGGATTGGGAGAAAAACTGTTTTTT. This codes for CASSYSVGLGEKLFF.

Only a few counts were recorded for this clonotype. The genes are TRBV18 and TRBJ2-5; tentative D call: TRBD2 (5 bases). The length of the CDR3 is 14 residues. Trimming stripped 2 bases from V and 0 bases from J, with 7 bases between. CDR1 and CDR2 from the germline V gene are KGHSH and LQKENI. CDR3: CASSPREYQETQYF. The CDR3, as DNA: TGTGCCAGCTCACCAAGGGAGTACCAAGAGACCCAGTACTTC.

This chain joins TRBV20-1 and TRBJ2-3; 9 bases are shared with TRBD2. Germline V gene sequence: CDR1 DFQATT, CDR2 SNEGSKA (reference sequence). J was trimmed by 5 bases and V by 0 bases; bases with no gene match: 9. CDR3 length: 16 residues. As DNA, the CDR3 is TGCAGTGCTAGAGAGGGCGGCGGGGGGGCCGGAGATACGCAGTATTTT. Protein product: CSAREGGGGAGDTQYF.

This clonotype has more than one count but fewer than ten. The CDR3 region has the DNA TGTGCCATCAGTGAGTCGGAGGGGGAGACCCAGTACTTC. The encoded protein is CAISESEGETQYF. The chain is built from TRBV10-3 and TRBJ2-5; tentative D call: TRBD2 (6 bases). Trimming pared 0 bases from V and 5 bases from J, leaving 7 bases between. The CDR3 has 13 amino acids. Per germline, CDR1 ENHRY and CDR2 SYGVKD.

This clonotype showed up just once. This CDR3 is CASSLEVGSNQPQHF. CDR3 nucleotide sequence: TGTGCCAGCAGTCTGGAGGTGGGTAGCAATCAGCCCCAGCATTTT. V usage is TRBV2 and J usage is TRBJ1-5; D gene ambiguous. CDR1 SNHLY and CDR2 FYNNEI come from the germline V gene. The CDR3 covers 15 residues. The germline V and J ends were trimmed by 5 bases and 0 bases, with 11 bases remaining between them.

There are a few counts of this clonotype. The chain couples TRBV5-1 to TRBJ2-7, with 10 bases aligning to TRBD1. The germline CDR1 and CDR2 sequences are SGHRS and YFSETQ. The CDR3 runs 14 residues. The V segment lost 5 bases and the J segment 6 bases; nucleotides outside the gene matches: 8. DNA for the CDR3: TGCGCCAGCAGTACCGGGACAGGGGCGGTCGAGCAGTACTTC. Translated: CASSTGTGAVEQYF.

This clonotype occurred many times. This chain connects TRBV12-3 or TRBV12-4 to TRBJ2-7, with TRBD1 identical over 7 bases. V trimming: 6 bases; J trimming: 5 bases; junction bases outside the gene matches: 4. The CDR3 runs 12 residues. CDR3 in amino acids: CASSRDRDEQYF. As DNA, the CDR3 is TGTGCCAGCAGCCGAGACAGGGACGAGCAGTACTTC.

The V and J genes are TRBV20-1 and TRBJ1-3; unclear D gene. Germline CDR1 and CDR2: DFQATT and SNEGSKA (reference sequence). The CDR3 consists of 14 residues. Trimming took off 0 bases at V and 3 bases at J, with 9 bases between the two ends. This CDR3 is CSARERASGNTIYF. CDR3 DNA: TGCAGTGCTAGAGAAAGGGCTAGTGGAAACACCATATATTTT.

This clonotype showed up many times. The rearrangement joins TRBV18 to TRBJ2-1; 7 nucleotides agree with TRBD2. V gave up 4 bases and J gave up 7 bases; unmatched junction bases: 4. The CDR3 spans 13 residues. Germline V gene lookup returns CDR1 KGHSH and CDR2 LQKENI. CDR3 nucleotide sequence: TGTGCCAGCTCACACGGTAGCGGGAATGAGCAGTTCTTC. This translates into CASSHGSGNEQFF.

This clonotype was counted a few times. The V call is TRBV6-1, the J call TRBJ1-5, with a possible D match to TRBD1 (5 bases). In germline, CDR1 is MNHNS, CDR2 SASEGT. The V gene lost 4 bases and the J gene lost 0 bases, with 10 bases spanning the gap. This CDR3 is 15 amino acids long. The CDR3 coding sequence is TGTGCCAGCAGTGGGGACGGCGATAGCAATCAGCCCCAGCATTTT. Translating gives CASSGDGDSNQPQHF.

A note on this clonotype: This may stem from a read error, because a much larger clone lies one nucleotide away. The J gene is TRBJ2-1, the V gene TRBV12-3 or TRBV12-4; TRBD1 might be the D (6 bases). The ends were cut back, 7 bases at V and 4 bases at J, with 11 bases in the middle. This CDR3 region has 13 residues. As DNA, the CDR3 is TGTGCCAGCAACTTGGACAGTTACAATGAGCAGTTCTTC. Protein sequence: CASNLDSYNEQFF.

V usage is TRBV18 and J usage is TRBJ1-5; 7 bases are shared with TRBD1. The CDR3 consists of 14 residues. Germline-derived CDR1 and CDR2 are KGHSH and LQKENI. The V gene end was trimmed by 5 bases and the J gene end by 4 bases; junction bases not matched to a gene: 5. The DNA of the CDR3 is TGTGCCAGCTCAGAGACAGGGACGAATCAGCCCCAGCATTTT. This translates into CASSETGTNQPQHF.

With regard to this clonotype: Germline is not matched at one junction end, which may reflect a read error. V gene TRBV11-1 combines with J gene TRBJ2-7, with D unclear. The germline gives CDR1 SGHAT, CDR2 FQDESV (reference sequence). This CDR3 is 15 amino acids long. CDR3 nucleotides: TGTGCCGGCAGCTTAGTAGATTACGGTACCTACGAGCAGTACTTC. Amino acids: CAGSLVDYGTYEQYF.

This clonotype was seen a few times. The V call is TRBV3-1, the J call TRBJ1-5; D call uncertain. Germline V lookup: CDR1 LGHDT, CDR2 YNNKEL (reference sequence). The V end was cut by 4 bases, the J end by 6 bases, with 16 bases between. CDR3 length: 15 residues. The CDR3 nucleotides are TGTGCCAGCAGCCTGAACGGAGCGCGAGGTCAGCCCCAGCATTTT. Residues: CASSLNGARGQPQHF.

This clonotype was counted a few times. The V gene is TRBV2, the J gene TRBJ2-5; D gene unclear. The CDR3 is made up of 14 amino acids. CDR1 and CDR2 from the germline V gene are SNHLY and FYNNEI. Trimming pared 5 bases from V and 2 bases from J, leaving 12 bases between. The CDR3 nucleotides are TGTGCCAGCAGTCCTACGACTGGGCAAGAGACCCAGTACTTC. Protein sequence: CASSPTTGQETQYF.